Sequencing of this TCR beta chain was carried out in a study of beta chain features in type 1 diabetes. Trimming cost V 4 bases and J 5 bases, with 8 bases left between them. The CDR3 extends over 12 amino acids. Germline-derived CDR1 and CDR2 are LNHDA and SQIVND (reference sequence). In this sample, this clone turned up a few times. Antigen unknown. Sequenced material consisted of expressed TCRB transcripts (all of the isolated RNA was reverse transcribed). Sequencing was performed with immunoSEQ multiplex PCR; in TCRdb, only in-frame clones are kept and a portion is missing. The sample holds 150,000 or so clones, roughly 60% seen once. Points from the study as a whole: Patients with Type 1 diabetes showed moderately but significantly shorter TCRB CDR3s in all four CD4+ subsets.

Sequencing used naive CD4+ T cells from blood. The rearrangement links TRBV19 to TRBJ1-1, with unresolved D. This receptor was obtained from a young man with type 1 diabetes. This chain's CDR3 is CASSNRYTEAFF. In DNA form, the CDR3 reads TGTGCCAGTAGTAATAGATATACTGAAGCTTTCTTT.